The clone carrying this T cell receptor beta chain has only a few counts. This entry comes from a study of molecular identifiers for immune sequencing clone quantification. The authors built bulk TCR libraries by previously described methods with listed TCR primers. TCRdb re-derived calls from the PCR reads in MiXCR, one entry per CDR3 protein. The sample holds about half a million distinct CDR3 sequences; 25% are singletons and the top ten take roughly 0.77%. Using a CD8+CD4-CCR7+CD45RA+ phenotype, naive CD8 T cells were sorted. The clonotype originates from a human donor in good health. Some libraries in this study had Jurkat cell RNA spiked in. Sequenced: naive CD8+ T cells from blood, with Jurkat cell RNA spiked in. Sample subset: FACS-sorted CD8+CD4-CCR7+CD45RA+ naive T cells.

The CDR3, as DNA: TGTGCCAGCAGCTTAGTATCTGGGTTTCTAGCAGATACGCAGTATTTT. Protein sequence: CASSLVSGFLADTQYF. V and J are TRBV7-6 and TRBJ2-3; D gene unclear. The CDR3 has 16 amino acids. Germline V gene sequence: CDR1 SGHVS, CDR2 FNYEAQ. Trimming shortened V by 1 base and J by 4 bases, and 15 bases separated the two germline ends.